The 32 T cell receptor beta chains listed next were all sequenced from one sample in a study of control samples from healthy donors and cancer patients. The table came from immunoSEQ multiplex PCR; TCRdb's copy has only in-frame clones and leaves some out. The sample holds 97,000 or so clones, about 91% seen once. Input material: blood. These receptors were obtained from a woman aged 18-35 years in good health.

CDR3 sequence (DNA): TGTGCCAGCACCCTATGGGGTGACAATCAGCCCCAGCATTTT. This encodes CASTLWGDNQPQHF. This rearrangement joins TRBV2 to TRBJ1-5; no clear D. Germline CDR1 and CDR2: SNHLY and FYNNEI. Trimming stripped 7 bases from V and 3 bases from J, with 13 bases between. CDR3 size: 14 residues.

The table lists this clone with a few counts. The CDR3 DNA follows: TGTGCCAGCCGAGCCAGGGGGTTAACAGATACGCAGTATTTT. The encoded protein is CASRARGLTDTQYF. V is TRBV6-4 and J is TRBJ2-3; 7 nucleotides align to TRBD1. Germline values: CDR1 MRHNA, CDR2 SNTAGT. V lost 8 bases, J lost 3 bases, and 8 bases stayed unmatched. The CDR3 has 14 residues.

The V and J genes are TRBV5-5 and TRBJ2-5; tentatively, D is TRBD1 (6 bases). Germline lookup yields CDR1 SGHKS and CDR2 YYEKEE (reference sequence). The CDR3 consists of 13 residues. The V and J ends lost 5 bases and 2 bases respectively, with 10 bases between them. CDR3 nucleotides: TGTGCCAGCAGAAAGGGACAACAAGAGACCCAGTACTTC. It specifies CASRKGQQETQYF.

V and J are TRBV20-1 and TRBJ2-1; D gene ambiguous. V was cut by 1 base and J by 6 bases, with 4 bases left in between. From germline, CDR1 is DFQATT and CDR2 SNEGSKA (reference sequence). The CDR3 is 11 residues long. The CDR3 coding sequence is TGCAGTGCTAGAGTCGTCAATGAGCAGTTCTTC. Translated: CSARVVNEQFF.

This clone was recorded only once. This sequence joins TRBV5-1 and TRBJ2-5; perhaps TRBD1 as D (6 bases). Trimming removed 4 bases at V and 5 bases at J, with 18 bases between. Germline V gives CDR1 SGHRS, CDR2 YFSETQ. There are 15 residues in the CDR3. This chain's CDR3 is CASSGETGSGETQYF. CDR3 coding DNA: TGCGCCAGCAGCGGAGAAACAGGGTCAGGGGAGACCCAGTACTTC. The full variable domain, with the rest looked up from reference TRBV5-1 and TRBJ2-5, is KAGVTQTPRYLIKTRGQQVTLSCSPISGHRSVSWYQQTPGQGLQFLFEYFSETQRNKGNFPGRFSGRQFSNSRSEMNVSTLELGDSALYLCASSGETGSGETQYFGPGTRLLVL.

V usage is TRBV4-2 and J usage is TRBJ2-6, with D possibly being TRBD1 (5 bases). The V end was cut by 0 bases, the J end by 2 bases, with 8 bases between. Germline V gene sequence: CDR1 LGHNA, CDR2 YNFKEQ. This CDR3 comprises 16 residues. As DNA, the CDR3 is TGTGCCAGCAGCCAAGATCAGGGAACTGGGGCCAACGTCCTGACTTTC. Translating it yields CASSQDQGTGANVLTF.

In its sample, this clone was seen once. This chain joins TRBV11-2 and TRBJ1-2; D is unclear. This CDR3 has 13 amino acids. The V gene's germline CDR1 is SGHAT and CDR2 FQNNGV. Trimming stripped 5 bases from V and 8 bases from J, with 15 bases between. The CDR3 loop is CASSVDKDQGYTF. In nucleotides, the CDR3 is TGTGCCAGCAGCGTTGACAAGGATCAAGGCTACACCTTC. Full variable domain (missing parts from reference TRBV11-2 and TRBJ1-2): EAGVAQSPRYKIIEKRQSVAFWCNPISGHATLYWYQQILGQGPKLLIQFQNNGVVDDSQLPKDRFSAERLKGVDSTLKIQPAKLEDSAVYLCASSVDKDQGYTFGSGTRLTVV.

This chain connects TRBV5-1 to TRBJ2-7; no firm D call. The CDR3 has 12 amino acids. The germline V gene has CDR1 SGHRS and CDR2 YFSETQ. V lost 4 bases to trimming and J lost 7 bases, with 12 bases between them. Here the CDR3 reads CASSLDLIEQYF. Written as DNA, the CDR3 is TGCGCCAGCAGCCTTGACCTAATTGAGCAGTACTTC.

The chain recombines TRBV6-5 with TRBJ1-1; D gene ambiguous. Trimming pared 0 bases from V and 3 bases from J, leaving 11 bases between. The germline gives CDR1 MNHEY, CDR2 SVGAGI. The CDR3 extends over 15 amino acids. CDR3 bases: TGTGCCAGCAGTTACTCGATAGGGCAGTACACTGAAGCTTTCTTT. Encoded protein: CASSYSIGQYTEAFF.

This rearrangement joins TRBV29-1 to TRBJ1-1; D is possibly TRBD1 (5 bases). The CDR3 sequence is 15 residues long. Germline V gene sequence: CDR1 SQVTM, CDR2 ANQGSEA. V gave up 6 bases and J gave up 4 bases, with 21 bases separating them. The CDR3 DNA follows: TGCAGCGTAGGGTTATTGTTAGGGGAAGGCACTGAAGCTTTCTTT. This codes for CSVGLLLGEGTEAFF. Supplemented by reference TRBV29-1 and TRBJ1-1, the full variable domain reads SAVISQKPSRDICQRGTSLTIQCQVDSQVTMMFWYRQQPGQSLTLIATANQGSEATYESGFVIDKFPISRPNLTFSTLTVSNMSPEDSSIYLCSVGLLLGEGTEAFFGQGTRLTVV.

This clone was found once. The CDR3 spells CASSQANRGRTGELFF. The CDR3 DNA is TGTGCCAGCAGCCAAGCGAACAGGGGGCGAACCGGGGAGCTGTTTTTT. This chain connects TRBV4-2 to TRBJ2-2; TRBD1 aligns across 9 bases. V gave up 1 base and J gave up 5 bases; unmatched junction bases: 5. CDR1 and CDR2 from the germline V gene are LGHNA and YNFKEQ. The CDR3 consists of 16 residues.

This chain uses TRBV28 with TRBJ2-7; D is tentatively TRBD1 or TRBD2 (6 bases each). CDR1 and CDR2 from the germline V gene are MDHEN and SYDVKM. The CDR3 is made up of 12 amino acids. Trimming stripped 8 bases from V and 2 bases from J, with 10 bases between. The CDR3 DNA reads TGTGCCAGCTTGGGGGGCCCCTACGAGCAGTACTTC. As protein: CASLGGPYEQYF.

The J gene is TRBJ1-6, the V gene TRBV30; D is ambiguous. Germline CDR1 GTSNPN, CDR2 SVGIG (reference sequence). V dropped 3 bases and J dropped 0 bases, with 18 bases sitting between them. CDR3 length equals 18 residues. In DNA, the CDR3 is TGTGCCTGGAGCCCCGGTCCCACCAGCAGCTCCTATAATTCACCCCTCCACTTT. Translating it yields CAWSPGPTSSSYNSPLHF. Filled out from reference TRBV30 and TRBJ1-6, the complete variable domain reads SQTIHQWPATLVQPVGSPLSLECTVEGTSNPNLYWYRQAAGRGLQLLFYSVGIGQISSEVPQNLSASRPQDRQFILSSKKLLLSDSGFYLCAWSPGPTSSSYNSPLHFGNGTRLTVT.

A single count supports this clone. The chain couples TRBV24-1 to TRBJ1-1; D unresolved. This CDR3 has 13 residues. V was cut by 1 base and J by 8 bases, with 10 bases left in between. CDR1 and CDR2 from the germline V gene are KGHDR and SFDVKD. The CDR3 region has the DNA TGTGCCACCAGTGATTTTGGCGGGGTCGAAGCTTTCTTT. Protein sequence: CATSDFGGVEAFF.

The chain links TRBV27 to TRBJ2-5; the match to TRBD1 covers 7 bases. CDR1 MNHEY and CDR2 SMNVEV come from the germline V gene (reference sequence). Trimming cost V 6 bases and J 3 bases; bases outside gene matches: 7. The CDR3 spans 14 residues. The CDR3 DNA reads TGTGCCAGCAGGGGACAGCCGAGAGAAGAGACCCAGTACTTC. This encodes CASRGQPREETQYF.

This chain connects TRBV14 to TRBJ1-4, with 9 bases identical to TRBD1. In germline, CDR1 is SGHDN, CDR2 FVKESK. The ends lost 0 bases at V and 8 bases at J; junction bases unmatched: 13. The CDR3 has 18 amino acids. CDR3: CASSQDTRTGESKEKLFF. The CDR3 coding sequence is TGTGCCAGCAGCCAAGACACCAGGACAGGGGAAAGTAAGGAAAAACTGTTTTTT.

The chain links TRBV9 to TRBJ2-7; D unresolved. The V and J ends lost 0 bases and 1 base respectively, with 5 bases between them. Germline CDR1 is SGDLS and CDR2 is YYNGEE. CDR3 length: 13 amino acids. The CDR3 DNA follows: TGTGCCAGCAGCGTAGGGGGATCCTACGAGCAGTACTTC. Its translation is CASSVGGSYEQYF.

The CDR3 reads CASSRRRSNQPQHF. Written as DNA, the CDR3 is TGTGCCAGTAGTAGACGTCGTAGCAATCAGCCCCAGCATTTT. The chain combines TRBV19 with TRBJ1-5; no definite D call. Trimming took off 4 bases at V and 0 bases at J, with 7 bases between the two ends. Germline values: CDR1 LNHDA, CDR2 SQIVND (reference sequence). The CDR3 runs 14 residues.

The rearrangement joins TRBV5-4 to TRBJ1-3; D gene ambiguous. Germline CDR1 is SGHNT and CDR2 is YYREEE (reference sequence). The V and J ends lost 0 bases and 0 bases respectively, with 10 bases between them. This CDR3 contains 16 residues. CDR3 amino acids: CASSLGTVGSGNTIYF. For the CDR3, the DNA is TGTGCCAGCAGCTTGGGGACGGTGGGCTCTGGAAACACCATATATTTT.

The V call is TRBV5-1, the J call TRBJ2-2; D is unclear. The germline V and J ends were trimmed by 0 bases and 9 bases, with 6 bases remaining between them. Germline lookup yields CDR1 SGHRS and CDR2 YFSETQ. The CDR3 runs 12 residues. The DNA for the CDR3 is TGCGCCAGCAGCTTGGATAAGAGGGAGCTGTTTTTT. This gives the protein CASSLDKRELFF.

V gene TRBV5-4 combines with J gene TRBJ2-1, with TRBD1 matching 8 bases. V was pared by 3 bases and J by 15 bases, with 8 bases of the junction left unmatched. CDR1 SGHNT and CDR2 YYREEE come from the germline V gene (reference sequence). The CDR3 is 12 residues long. The CDR3 is CASSSRTGKGFF. The CDR3 region has the DNA TGTGCCAGCAGCTCCAGGACAGGGAAGGGGTTCTTC.

The chain uses TRBV6-6 and TRBJ2-1; possibly TRBD1 or TRBD2 for D (5 bases each). V was clipped by 7 bases and J by 4 bases, with 14 bases between them. Per germline, CDR1 MNHNY and CDR2 SVGAGI (reference sequence). The CDR3 loop spans 14 amino acids. CDR3 in DNA: TGTGCCAGCATCTCGGAGAGGGGATACAATGAGCAGTTCTTC. Protein sequence: CASISERGYNEQFF.

The chain couples TRBV5-1 to TRBJ2-5, with D hard to call. The CDR3 spans 12 residues. Germline CDR1 SGHRS, CDR2 YFSETQ. The germline V and J ends were trimmed by 2 bases and 3 bases, with 5 bases remaining between them. CDR3 region: CASSFQEETQYF. CDR3 coding DNA: TGCGCCAGCAGCTTCCAGGAAGAGACCCAGTACTTC. Filled out from reference TRBV5-1 and TRBJ2-5, the complete variable domain reads KAGVTQTPRYLIKTRGQQVTLSCSPISGHRSVSWYQQTPGQGLQFLFEYFSETQRNKGNFPGRFSGRQFSNSRSEMNVSTLELGDSALYLCASSFQEETQYFGPGTRLLVL.

The rearrangement uses TRBV7-8 and TRBJ2-3; D is unresolved. Deletions cut 2 bases from V and 2 bases from J, with 8 bases between. The length of the CDR3 is 14 residues. Germline CDR1 reads SGHVS; CDR2 reads FQNEAQ. CDR3 DNA: TGTGCCAGCAGCTTATGGCAGAACACAGATACGCAGTATTTT. Translating it yields CASSLWQNTDTQYF.

This chain links TRBV3-1 (or the pseudogene TRBV3-2) with TRBJ2-7, with a tentative D call TRBD2 (6 bases). The CDR3 has 13 residues. CDR1 is LGHDT, CDR2 YNNKEL, per germline (reference sequence). Trimming cost V 5 bases and J 6 bases, with 14 bases left between them. The CDR3 DNA sequence: TGTGCCAGCAGCTCCCGGGAGCAGGGCGAGCAGTACTTC. The encoded protein is CASSSREQGEQYF.

Regarding this clone: Mismatch with germline at one junction end may stem from a read error. The chain joins TRBV28 to TRBJ2-2, with 8 bases lining up with TRBD1. CDR1 MDHEN and CDR2 SYDVKM come from the germline V gene. The CDR3 has 15 residues. The CDR3 sequence is CASSWTGRNAGELFF. In nucleotides, the CDR3 is TGTGCCAGCAGTTGGACAGGGAGGAACGCCGGGGAGCTGTTTTTT.

This clone occurred once. The chain has TRBV6-5 and TRBJ1-5, with a weak D call TRBD1 (5 bases). Trimming took 6 bases from V and 2 from J, leaving 14 bases between them. Germline V lookup: CDR1 MNHEY, CDR2 SVGAGI. The CDR3 sequence is 15 residues long. The chain's CDR3 is CASRSGIVGNQPQHF. The CDR3 DNA is TGTGCCAGCAGGTCAGGGATAGTTGGCAATCAGCCCCAGCATTTT.

V and J are TRBV29-1 and TRBJ2-7; the D gene is possibly TRBD2 (6 bases). This CDR3 has 13 residues. With 3 bases removed from V and 5 bases from J, the gap between germline ends came to 14 bases. CDR1 is SQVTM and CDR2 is ANQGSEA in the germline V gene. DNA for the CDR3: TGCAGCGTTGAGGTCATAGGGAGGAACGAGCAGTACTTC. Protein: CSVEVIGRNEQYF.

The chain recombines TRBV27 with TRBJ2-7; TRBD1 agrees at 9 bases. V lost 0 bases to trimming and J lost 6 bases; unmatched junction nucleotides: 3. Germline lookup yields CDR1 MNHEY and CDR2 SMNVEV (reference sequence). The CDR3 loop spans 14 amino acids. In nucleotides, the CDR3 is TGTGCCAGCAGTTTATCTACAGGGGGCGGCGAGCAGTACTTC. Encoded protein: CASSLSTGGGEQYF.

The V call is TRBV12-3 or TRBV12-4, the J call TRBJ2-1; D is uncertain. Trimming left V 5 bases short and J 4 bases short, with 6 bases between. This CDR3 has 12 amino acids. The CDR3 spells CASSLLYNEQFF. The CDR3 nucleotides are TGTGCCAGCAGTCTCCTATACAATGAGCAGTTCTTC.

The chain is built from TRBV6-5 and TRBJ2-7, with D tentatively TRBD1 (6 bases). The germline CDR1 and CDR2 sequences are MNHEY and SVGAGI. Trimming left V 5 bases short and J 3 bases short, with 11 bases between. The CDR3 extends over 13 amino acids. This CDR3 reads CASSTGQFYEQYF. The CDR3 DNA sequence: TGTGCCAGCAGTACCGGACAGTTCTACGAGCAGTACTTC.

As DNA, the CDR3 is TGCGCCAGCAGCTTGTTCGACGGGAGCACAGATACGCAGTATTTT. It translates to CASSLFDGSTDTQYF. The V call is TRBV5-1, the J call TRBJ2-3; D unclear. There are 15 residues in the CDR3. The germline V gene has CDR1 SGHRS and CDR2 YFSETQ. Trimming stripped 1 base from V and 0 bases from J, with 9 bases between.